The 19 T cell receptor beta chains below all came from one sample that was sequenced in a study of cytomegalovirus exposure and HLA in healthy donors. Measured with immunoSEQ multiplex PCR; TCRdb has only the in-frame clones, and not every one. The table includes over 200,000 clones, around 88% detected once. Sequencing was performed on PBMCs. These receptors were collected from a young woman in good health and CMV-seronegative.

The chain couples TRBV6-1 to TRBJ2-7; D unresolved. This CDR3 has 14 residues. Trimming took 4 bases from V and 0 from J, leaving 10 bases between them. Germline V CDR1 and CDR2: MNHNS, SASEGT. Written as DNA, the CDR3 is TGTGCCAGCAGTGTGGTCCTAGACTCCTACGAGCAGTACTTC. Protein product: CASSVVLDSYEQYF.

This clone appeared a few times. The CDR3 spells CASSPGLGSYTF. CDR3 nucleotide sequence: TGTGCCAGCAGTCCGGGACTCGGCAGCTACACCTTC. V gene TRBV6-5 combines with J gene TRBJ1-2; tentatively, D is TRBD1 (5 bases). CDR1 MNHEY and CDR2 SVGAGI come from the germline V gene. The CDR3 runs to 12 residues. Trimming pared 5 bases from V and 9 bases from J, leaving 13 bases between.

The rearrangement joins TRBV9 to TRBJ1-1; D is uncertain. Trimming stripped 4 bases from V and 0 bases from J, with 4 bases between. CDR1 and CDR2 (germline): SGDLS, YYNGEE. The CDR3 has 12 amino acids. CDR3 amino acids: CASSPVNTEAFF. CDR3 bases: TGTGCCAGCAGCCCCGTGAACACTGAAGCTTTCTTT.

The chain carries TRBV6-5 and TRBJ2-1, with 11 nucleotides matching TRBD2. Losses at the gene ends were 4 bases for V and 11 bases for J; bases not matched to a gene: 10. CDR1 is MNHEY and CDR2 is SVGAGI in the germline V gene. The CDR3 is 15 residues long. CDR3 amino acids: CASSSLAGGTHQQFF. The CDR3 coding sequence is TGTGCCAGCAGTTCCTTAGCGGGAGGGACCCATCAGCAGTTCTTC.

J is TRBJ1-1 and V is TRBV9; D is possibly TRBD1 (5 bases). V lost 4 bases to trimming and J lost 1 base, with 17 bases between them. The CDR3 consists of 16 residues. The germline V gene has CDR1 SGDLS and CDR2 YYNGEE. The CDR3 spells CASSPQALGGNTEAFF. The DNA for the CDR3 is TGTGCCAGCAGCCCCCAGGCCCTCGGGGGGAACACTGAAGCTTTCTTT.

The chain carries TRBV28 and TRBJ2-7, with a possible D match to TRBD2 (6 bases). CDR1 and CDR2 (germline): MDHEN, SYDVKM. The CDR3 covers 14 residues. V was shortened by 4 bases and J by 7 bases, with 17 bases between the two germline ends. This CDR3 reads CASSSPGSGEEQYF. The CDR3 bases are TGTGCCAGCAGTTCCCCGGGTTCGGGGGAGGAGCAGTACTTC.

The rearrangement uses TRBV28 and TRBJ2-7; 8 bases line up with TRBD2. This CDR3 region has 17 residues. Germline CDR1 and CDR2: MDHEN and SYDVKM. The V gene end was trimmed by 2 bases and the J gene end by 3 bases; junction bases not matched to a gene: 12. CDR3 loop: CASSLRPPGLVGYEQYF. DNA of the CDR3: TGTGCCAGCAGTTTACGCCCACCGGGACTAGTGGGCTACGAGCAGTACTTC.

CDR3 amino acids: CASRRGTSGRAYEQYF. DNA for the CDR3: TGTGCCAGCAGAAGAGGGACTAGCGGGAGGGCCTACGAGCAGTACTTC. The chain carries TRBV27 and TRBJ2-7, with 16 nucleotides matching TRBD2. The CDR3 is 16 amino acids. Germline values: CDR1 MNHEY, CDR2 SMNVEV (reference sequence). Trimming took 6 bases from V and 2 from J; bases not matched to a gene: 4.

The chain carries TRBV5-1 and TRBJ2-5, with 7 bases matching TRBD2. The V segment lost 1 base and the J segment 5 bases; nucleotides outside the gene matches: 5. Germline V gene lookup returns CDR1 SGHRS and CDR2 YFSETQ. The CDR3 runs 14 residues. The DNA of the CDR3 is TGCGCCAGCAGCTTGACGGGAGGCGGTGAGACCCAGTACTTC. It codes for CASSLTGGGETQYF.

The V call is TRBV11-2, the J call TRBJ2-7; a possible D gene is TRBD2 (6 bases). Germline assignment: CDR1 SGHAT and CDR2 FQNNGV. V gave up 2 bases and J gave up 10 bases, with 15 bases separating them. CDR3 length: 13 amino acids. The CDR3 DNA reads TGTGCCAGCAGCTTATCCACGGGAGAATTCCAGTACTTC. Amino acid sequence: CASSLSTGEFQYF. The whole variable domain, remainder taken from reference TRBV11-2 and TRBJ2-7, is EAGVAQSPRYKIIEKRQSVAFWCNPISGHATLYWYQQILGQGPKLLIQFQNNGVVDDSQLPKDRFSAERLKGVDSTLKIQPAKLEDSAVYLCASSLSTGEFQYFGPGTRLTVT.

The chain employs TRBV7-2 and TRBJ2-3; D may be TRBD1 (5 bases). The length of the CDR3 is 15 residues. With 4 bases removed from V and 2 bases from J, the gap between germline ends came to 13 bases. The V gene's germline CDR1 is SGHTA and CDR2 FQGNSA. CDR3 region: CASSSRTTDTDTQYF. The CDR3, as DNA: TGTGCCAGCAGCTCGAGGACGACAGACACAGATACGCAGTATTTT.

The chain combines TRBV5-1 with TRBJ2-2; 11 positions agree with TRBD2. The V and J ends lost 0 bases and 7 bases, in that order; junction bases with no gene match: 8. Germline V gene lookup returns CDR1 SGHRS and CDR2 YFSETQ. There are 17 residues in the CDR3. CDR3 in DNA: TGCGCCAGCAGCTTGGCGGGCCTAGCGGGAGGCAGCGGGGAGCTGTTTTTT. Translating it yields CASSLAGLAGGSGELFF.

The chain employs TRBV11-2 and TRBJ1-2; weak D call: TRBD1 (5 bases). V lost 5 bases to trimming and J lost 7 bases, with 17 bases between them. Germline loops: CDR1 SGHAT, CDR2 FQNNGV. This CDR3 has 14 residues. CDR3 sequence (DNA): TGTGCCAGCAGCCCTGACAGTACCTCCGGTGGCTACACCTTC. Translating gives CASSPDSTSGGYTF.

This clone has a single count. The CDR3 DNA sequence: TGTGCCAGCAGTTACACCGGGACAGGGAACTACGAGCAGTACTTC. Translating gives CASSYTGTGNYEQYF. The rearrangement joins TRBV6-5 to TRBJ2-7, with 9 bases identical to TRBD1. This CDR3 is built from 15 residues. Germline CDR1 reads MNHEY; CDR2 reads SVGAGI. The ends lost 2 bases at V and 3 bases at J; junction bases unmatched: 5.

The chain carries TRBV5-1 and TRBJ2-6; D may be TRBD2 (5 bases). Looked up from germline, CDR1 is SGHRS and CDR2 is YFSETQ. The CDR3 consists of 15 residues. V was trimmed by 3 bases and J by 0 bases, leaving 7 bases between them. CDR3 protein: CASSWESSGANVLTF. CDR3 DNA: TGCGCCAGCAGCTGGGAGAGCTCTGGGGCCAACGTCCTGACTTTC. The variable domain in full, completed from reference TRBV5-1 and TRBJ2-6, reads KAGVTQTPRYLIKTRGQQVTLSCSPISGHRSVSWYQQTPGQGLQFLFEYFSETQRNKGNFPGRFSGRQFSNSRSEMNVSTLELGDSALYLCASSWESSGANVLTFGAGSRLTVL.

This clone was recorded once. The rearrangement uses TRBV11-3 and TRBJ2-2; D gene ambiguous. V gave up 4 bases and J gave up 10 bases, with 10 bases separating them. The CDR3 is 12 amino acids. The germline CDR1 and CDR2 sequences are SGHNT and YENEEA. The CDR3 region has the DNA TGTGCCAGCAGCTCAATAAGCATGGAGCTGTTTTTT. Its protein product is CASSSISMELFF.

The chain employs TRBV7-9 and TRBJ2-3; D may be TRBD2 (6 bases). V gave up 3 bases and J gave up 5 bases, with 18 bases separating them. Germline V gene lookup returns CDR1 SEHNR and CDR2 FQNEAQ (reference sequence). The CDR3 covers 16 residues. The CDR3 DNA reads TGTGCCAGCAGCTTCCCTCGCCGGGAGCAGAAAGATACGCAGTATTTT. Its protein is CASSFPRREQKDTQYF.

The chain uses TRBV2 and TRBJ2-7; 11 positions match TRBD1. Germline CDR1 and CDR2: SNHLY and FYNNEI. CDR3 length: 14 residues. The V and J ends lost 6 bases and 7 bases, in that order; junction bases with no gene match: 8. CDR3 protein: CASRLGQGAREQYF. The CDR3 DNA reads TGTGCCAGCAGGCTTGGACAGGGGGCGCGTGAGCAGTACTTC. Full variable domain (rest looked up from reference TRBV2 and TRBJ2-7): EPEVTQTPSHQVTQMGQEVILRCVPISNHLYFYWYRQILGQKVEFLVSFYNNEISEKSEIFDDQFSVERPDGSNFTLKIRSTKLEDSAMYFCASRLGQGAREQYFGPGTRLTVT.

The chain is built from TRBV27 and TRBJ2-3, with TRBD2 matching over 11 bases. CDR3 size: 16 residues. The germline CDR1 and CDR2 sequences are MNHEY and SMNVEV (reference sequence). V lost 5 bases, J lost 6 bases, and 10 bases stayed unmatched. CDR3 amino acids: CASSTRLAGWGDTQYF. In DNA, the CDR3 is TGTGCCAGCAGTACCCGACTAGCGGGATGGGGGGATACGCAGTATTTT.